The 5 T cell receptor beta chains presented below share a single source sample, sequenced in a study of T cells in Graves' hyperthyroidism and ophthalmopathy. From RNA transcripts, TCR beta CDR3 regions were amplified. First-round RT-PCR of the TCR CDR3 relied on the HTBI primer set. One entry per CDR3 protein results from TCRdb running MiXCR on the multiplex PCR reads. The sample lists fewer than 350,000 distinct CDR3 sequences; roughly 14% were seen once. Sample: blood. The receptors were sampled from a woman in her thirties with Graves' hyperthyroidism that later progressed to Graves' ophthalmopathy.

This clonotype was found many times. This chain joins TRBV6-1 and TRBJ2-5; D perhaps matches TRBD2 (6 bases). Germline V gene lookup returns CDR1 MNHNS and CDR2 SASEGT. Trimming left V 5 bases short and J 5 bases short, with 18 bases between. The CDR3 length is 15 residues. In nucleotides, the CDR3 is TGTGCCAGCAGTTCCTCCCAGGGACTCAAGGAGACCCAGTACTTC. It encodes CASSSSQGLKETQYF.

This clonotype was counted many times. This sequence joins TRBV2 and TRBJ1-6; 8 positions agree with TRBD1. V shed 7 bases and J 7 bases; nucleotides not matched to a gene: 3. The CDR3 sequence is 13 residues long. Germline V CDR1 and CDR2: SNHLY, FYNNEI. CDR3 nucleotide sequence: TGTGCCAGCAAGGGACAGGCAAATTCACCCCTCCACTTT. Amino acids: CASKGQANSPLHF.

On this clonotype itself: This clone may be a read error of a much larger clone one base away. The chain couples TRBV7-9 to TRBJ1-2, with 7 bases identical to TRBD1. In germline, CDR1 is SEHNR, CDR2 FQNEAQ (reference sequence). The CDR3 covers 12 residues. The CDR3 coding sequence is TGTGTCACCGGGACAGCCGACTATGGCTACACCTTC. Its translation: CVTGTADYGYTF. Full variable domain (missing parts from reference TRBV7-9 and TRBJ1-2): DTGVSQNPRHKITKRGQNVTFRCDPISEHNRLYWYRQTLGQGPEFLTYFQNEAQLEKSRLLSDRFSAERPKGSFSTLEIQRTEQGDSAMYLCVTGTADYGYTFGSGTRLTVV.

The table lists this clonotype with a few counts. The chain has TRBV19 and TRBJ2-7; unclear D gene. There are 12 residues in the CDR3. The ends were cut back, 3 bases at V and 3 bases at J, with 6 bases in the middle. The germline gives CDR1 LNHDA, CDR2 SQIVND (reference sequence). The CDR3 DNA reads as TGTGCCAGTAGTATGACTGACTACGAGCAGTACTTC. Amino acid sequence: CASSMTDYEQYF.

This clonotype came up many times. The chain recombines TRBV28 with TRBJ1-5, with D tentatively TRBD1 (5 bases). Looked up from germline, CDR1 is MDHEN and CDR2 is SYDVKM. This CDR3 has 14 residues. V was pared by 10 bases and J by 2 bases, with 15 bases between. The CDR3 loop reads CATLVGARNQPQHF. In DNA form, the CDR3 reads TGTGCCACCCTTGTAGGGGCGCGCAATCAGCCCCAGCATTTT.